Shown below are 30 T cell receptor beta chains from a single sample sequenced in a study of T cells in women clearing cervical HPV infection. The repertoire was sequenced with immunoSEQ multiplex PCR; TCRdb's copy has only in-frame clones and lacks some. This sample's clone table lists roughly 35,000 clones. Sequenced sample: blood buffy coat. The source of these receptors is a woman aged 18 to 75 with a cervical HPV16 infection that either progressed to CIN3+ or cleared (not recorded which).

To note about this clone: Read sequence stops 3 residues before the CDR3 end, and the germline J gene provides the missing end. This chain links TRBV7-3 with TRBJ2-5; D is perhaps TRBD1 (5 bases). The CDR3 is 15 residues long. CDR1 and CDR2 from the germline V gene are SGHTA and FQGTGA. V shed 5 bases and J shed 4 bases, with 17 bases lying between them. CDR3 DNA (partial): TGTGCCAGCAGCCCCTCTGGGCTTAGGGGAGAGACC. Amino acids: CASSPSGLRGET. The CDR3 as a whole reads CASSPSGLRGETQYF.

A word on this clone: Sequencing ends 3 residues short of the CDR3 end; the germline J gene provides the rest. The V gene is TRBV30, the J gene TRBJ2-7; D is unresolved. Germline V CDR1 and CDR2: GTSNPN, SVGIG (reference sequence). This CDR3 is built from 12 residues. With 5 bases removed from V and 0 bases from J, the gap between germline ends came to 8 bases. Incomplete CDR3 DNA: TGTGCCTGGGGCCGTATCTCCTACGAG. It is translated as CAWGRISYE. The CDR3 as a whole reads CAWGRISYEQYF.

With respect to this clone: The missing CDR3 end, 3 residues past where the read stops, is filled in from the germline J gene. The genes are TRBV28 and TRBJ1-2; D is unresolved. Germline loops: CDR1 MDHEN, CDR2 SYDVKM. The CDR3 has 12 amino acids. Trimming removed 7 bases at V and 0 bases at J, with 6 bases between. This CDR3 reads CASTVSNYGYTF. The sequenced part of the CDR3 DNA is TGTGCCAGCACGGTATCTAACTATGGC.

A remark on this clone: Coverage ceases 3 residues before the CDR3 finishes, and the germline J gene fills in the end. This chain connects TRBV7-2 to TRBJ2-5; TRBD2 aligns across 7 bases. With 4 bases clipped from V and 4 bases from J, the junction kept 6 bases outside the gene matches. The germline gives CDR1 SGHTA, CDR2 FQGNSA. The CDR3 consists of 14 residues. The covered CDR3 bases are TGTGCCAGCAGCTCACTGACTAGCCCAGAGACC. Its translation is CASSSLTSPET. The entire CDR3 protein reads CASSSLTSPETQYF.

The CDR3 DNA, read in part, is TGCGCCAGCAGTGGACAGTTGGACTCTGGAAACACC. Translation: CASSGQLDSGNT. The whole CDR3 region reads CASSGQLDSGNTIYF. V usage is TRBV10-2 and J usage is TRBJ1-3, with D perhaps matching TRBD1 (5 bases). The read comes to an end 3 residues before the CDR3 does, leaving the germline J gene to fill in the end. This CDR3 region has 15 residues. The V and J ends lost 4 bases and 0 bases respectively, with 10 bases between them. The V gene's germline CDR1 is WSHSY and CDR2 SAAADI.

Remarks on this clone: The CDR3 end is not reached by the read, which stops 3 residues before it; the germline J gene fills it in. The rearrangement links TRBV6-1 to TRBJ2-2; D unclear. The CDR3 consists of 15 residues. Trimming left V 0 bases short and J 6 bases short, with 11 bases between. Germline V CDR1 and CDR2: MNHNS, SASEGT. The sequenced CDR3 bases are TGTGCCAGCAGTGAAGCGGTAGCTATGGCCGGGGAG. It is translated as CASSEAVAMAGE. The entire CDR3 protein is CASSEAVAMAGELFF.

A remark on this clone: From the germline J gene comes the end of the CDR3, since the read stops 3 residues before it. The chain uses TRBV11-1 and TRBJ1-4; 8 bases line up with TRBD1. The J segment lost 6 bases and the V segment lost 3 bases, leaving 0 bases of the junction unmatched. Per germline, CDR1 SGHAT and CDR2 FQDESV (reference sequence). The CDR3 has 13 amino acids. CDR3: CASSLDRDEKLFF. Incomplete CDR3 DNA: TGTGCCAGCAGCTTGGACAGGGATGAAAAA.

Regarding this clone: Sequencing ends 3 residues short of the CDR3 end; the germline J gene provides the rest. This sequence joins TRBV12-3 or TRBV12-4 and TRBJ2-7; tentatively, D is TRBD1 or TRBD2 (6 bases each). Trimming removed 3 bases from V and 6 bases from J, with 15 bases in between. This CDR3 contains 14 residues. The sequenced CDR3 bases are TGTGCCAGCAGTTTGGAGGGGGTAACGGTCGAG. Encoded protein: CASSLEGVTVE. The full CDR3 is CASSLEGVTVEQYF.

In the case of this clone: The missing CDR3 end, 3 residues past where the read stops, is filled in from the germline J gene. The rearrangement links TRBV9 to TRBJ2-7; 7 bases map to TRBD1. V lost 3 bases and J lost 1; bases outside the gene matches: 4. Per germline, CDR1 SGDLS and CDR2 YYNGEE. This CDR3 spans 14 amino acids. The CDR3 DNA, read in part, is TGTGCCAGCAGCGCGACAGGGAGTTCCTACGAG. Protein: CASSATGSSYE. The entire CDR3 is CASSATGSSYEQYF.

To note about this clone: The read ends 3 residues early relative to the CDR3; the germline J gene fills the gap. The J gene is TRBJ1-3, the V gene TRBV28; D is unclear. V lost 8 bases, J lost 0 bases, and 17 bases lay in between. Germline V CDR1 and CDR2: MDHEN, SYDVKM. CDR3 size: 16 residues. The CDR3 sequence is CASLGGVPYSGNTIYF. The CDR3 bases that were read are TGTGCCAGCCTAGGAGGAGTGCCCTACTCTGGAAACACC.

A word on this clone: Read sequence stops 3 residues before the CDR3 end, and the germline J gene provides the missing end. This sequence joins TRBV7-6 and TRBJ2-2; no clear D gene. The CDR3 length is 13 residues. Trimming pared 5 bases from V and 2 bases from J, leaving 6 bases between. Germline assignment: CDR1 SGHVS and CDR2 FNYEAQ. The CDR3 DNA, read in part, is TGTGCCAGCAGCCTGTATAACACCGGGGAG. Translating gives CASSLYNTGE. The full-length CDR3 reads as CASSLYNTGELFF.

Turning to this clone: The read is 3 residues too short to cover the CDR3 end, so that end is filled in from the germline J gene. V and J are TRBV7-2 and TRBJ2-1; 7 nucleotides align to TRBD2. Germline V gives CDR1 SGHTA, CDR2 FQGNSA. The CDR3 is made up of 15 amino acids. With V trimmed by 1 base and J by 9 bases, 9 bases remained unmatched. The CDR3 reads CASSLVGGVGGEQFF. CDR3 DNA (partial): TGTGCCAGCAGCTTAGTGGGGGGGGTGGGCGGTGAG.

The DNA read from the CDR3 is TGTGCCAGTACCACACAGACTAAGGGGGTTTTAGGTGGC. Protein: CASTTQTKGVLGG. The CDR3, in full, reads CASTTQTKGVLGGYTF. V is TRBV19 and J is TRBJ1-2; perhaps TRBD1 as D (6 bases). The read stops 3 residues short of the end of the CDR3; the missing end is completed from the germline J gene. This CDR3 region has 16 residues. Germline CDR1 is LNHDA and CDR2 is SQIVND (reference sequence). Trimming took 7 bases from V and 7 from J, leaving 25 bases between them. Together with reference TRBV19 and TRBJ1-2, the CDR3 gives the full variable domain: DGGITQSPKYLFRKEGQNVTLSCEQNLNHDAMYWYRQDPGQGLRLIYYSQIVNDFQKGDIAEGYSVSREKKESFPLTVTSAQKNPTAFYLCASTTQTKGVLGGYTFGSGTRLTVV.

About this clone itself: With the read ending 3 residues before the CDR3 end, the germline J gene is used to fill in that end. The chain links TRBV18 to TRBJ2-2; D might be TRBD1 (6 bases). The CDR3 is 16 amino acids. The V gene's germline CDR1 is KGHSH and CDR2 LQKENI. Trimming left V 0 bases short and J 4 bases short, with 12 bases between. The CDR3 sequence is CASSPPSGAPTGELFF. CDR3 DNA (partial): TGTGCCAGCTCACCACCTTCAGGGGCACCCACCGGGGAG.

In regard to this clone: The CDR3 extends 3 residues past the end of the read, so its final part is completed from the germline J gene. The chain carries TRBV19 and TRBJ2-7, with no clear D. V was cut by 9 bases and J by 5 bases, with 17 bases left in between. CDR1 LNHDA and CDR2 SQIVND come from the germline V gene (reference sequence). This CDR3 has 13 residues. CDR3 protein: CASVENGRDEQYF. The CDR3 bases that were read are TGTGCCAGCGTGGAGAATGGGCGCGACGAG.

Note on this clone: The read finishes 3 residues shy of the CDR3 end, and the germline J gene is used to complete it. V usage is TRBV20-1 and J usage is TRBJ2-1; a weak D match, TRBD1 (5 bases). CDR1 is DFQATT and CDR2 is SNEGSKA in the germline V gene (reference sequence). The germline V and J ends were trimmed by 1 base and 8 bases, with 15 bases remaining between them. CDR3 length: 14 residues. CDR3 DNA (partial): TGCAGTGCTAGAGGTAACCCGAAGGGGTATGAG. This sequence encodes CSARGNPKGYE. The entire CDR3 protein is CSARGNPKGYEQFF.

As to this clone: The CDR3 is cut off 3 residues early in the read; its end comes from the germline J gene. The chain links TRBV25-1 to TRBJ1-2, with D possibly TRBD1 on 5 matching bases. Deletions cut 2 bases from V and 5 bases from J, with 15 bases between. This CDR3 has 15 residues. Germline values: CDR1 MGHDK, CDR2 SYGVNS. CDR3 DNA (partial): TGTGCCAGCAGTGAACCCACCCAGGGTGGGTATGGC. Its protein product is CASSEPTQGGYG. The full CDR3 protein reads CASSEPTQGGYGYTF.

Comment on this clone: The read comes to an end 3 residues before the CDR3 does, leaving the germline J gene to fill in the end. The chain employs TRBV5-4 and TRBJ1-4; D uncertain. V shed 0 bases and J shed 8 bases, with 11 bases lying between them. Looked up from germline, CDR1 is SGHNT and CDR2 is YYREEE (reference sequence). CDR3 size: 14 residues. CDR3 DNA (partial): TGTGCCAGCAGCTTGGGCGGAATCGGGGAAAAA. It is translated as CASSLGGIGEK. The full-length CDR3 reads as CASSLGGIGEKLFF.

As to this clone: The missing CDR3 end, 3 residues past where the read stops, is filled in from the germline J gene. V is TRBV2 and J is TRBJ2-4; no firm D call. CDR1 is SNHLY and CDR2 is FYNNEI in the germline V gene. The CDR3 runs 13 residues. Partial CDR3 DNA: TGTGCCAGCAAGTGGGTAGACTTTGATGGT. It translates to CASKWVDFDG. The whole CDR3 sequence reads CASKWVDFDGQYF.

As concerns this clone: The CDR3 end is not reached by the read, which stops 3 residues before it; the germline J gene fills it in. The rearrangement joins TRBV5-6 to TRBJ2-7; 8 bases are shared with TRBD1. This CDR3 comprises 13 residues. The V and J ends lost 3 bases and 1 base, in that order; junction bases with no gene match: 0. Germline V gene data show CDR1 as SGHDT and CDR2 as YYEEEE. This CDR3 is CASSWTGSYEQYF. The CDR3 DNA, read in part, is TGTGCCAGCAGCTGGACAGGGTCCTACGAG.

The DNA read from the CDR3 is TGTGCCAGCAACACAGGGGGCCCCATGAACACTGAA. It specifies CASNTGGPMNTE. The entire CDR3 is CASNTGGPMNTEAFF. V gene TRBV6-2 or TRBV6-3 combines with J gene TRBJ1-1; 9 bases match TRBD1. The read falls 3 residues short of the CDR3 end, and the missing part is taken from the germline J gene. The CDR3 loop spans 15 amino acids. The J segment lost 0 bases and the V segment lost 7 bases, leaving 6 bases of the junction unmatched. Germline V gene data show CDR1 as MNHEY and CDR2 as SVGEGT.

Worth noting for this clone: The observed sequence ends 3 residues before the CDR3 terminus, with the missing tail filled in from the germline J gene. V usage is TRBV6-1 and J usage is TRBJ2-7; 9 bases match TRBD2. The CDR3 is made up of 15 amino acids. Germline lookup yields CDR1 MNHNS and CDR2 SASEGT. With 2 bases clipped from V and 1 base from J, the junction kept 3 bases outside the gene matches. CDR3 amino acids: CASSEWAGGSYEQYF. The covered CDR3 bases are TGTGCCAGCAGTGAATGGGCGGGGGGGTCCTACGAG.

Concerning this clone: The CDR3 is cut off 3 residues early in the read; its end comes from the germline J gene. This chain links TRBV20-1 with TRBJ2-1, with 7 nucleotides matching TRBD1. This CDR3 spans 13 amino acids. Germline V gene data show CDR1 as DFQATT and CDR2 as SNEGSKA (reference sequence). V dropped 6 bases and J dropped 8; count of bases not matched to a gene: 10. The sequenced part of the CDR3 DNA is TGCAGTGCAGAGGACAGGACGAGGGATGAG. Translated, it gives CSAEDRTRDE. The CDR3 in full is CSAEDRTRDEQFF.

In regard to this clone: Coverage ceases 3 residues before the CDR3 finishes, and the germline J gene fills in the end. The V and J genes are TRBV10-1 and TRBJ1-5; no firm D call. V lost 11 bases and J 0 bases, leaving 17 bases between the germline ends. CDR1 is WNHNN, CDR2 SYGVQD, per germline (reference sequence). This CDR3 has 15 residues. The sequenced CDR3 bases are TGCGCCGCTGAGGGCTGGCGGGGTAGCAATCAGCCC. The encoded protein is CAAEGWRGSNQP. The whole CDR3 region reads CAAEGWRGSNQPQHF.

Note on this clone: The CDR3 end is not reached by the read, which stops 3 residues before it; the germline J gene fills it in. The V and J genes are TRBV19 and TRBJ2-2; 7 bases line up with TRBD2. In germline, CDR1 is LNHDA, CDR2 SQIVND (reference sequence). The CDR3 consists of 14 residues. The trim removed 7 bases at V and 0 bases at J, leaving 2 bases unmatched. Here the CDR3 reads CASKAGANTGELFF. CDR3 DNA (partial): TGTGCCAGTAAGGCGGGGGCGAACACCGGGGAG.

With respect to this clone: The CDR3 end falls 3 residues outside the read, so it is completed with the germline J gene. This rearrangement joins TRBV5-4 to TRBJ2-3; D may be TRBD1 or TRBD2 (5 bases each). The germline V gene encodes CDR1 SGHNT and CDR2 YYREEE (reference sequence). V was clipped by 1 base and J by 5 bases, with 14 bases between them. CDR3 size: 15 residues. The CDR3 bases that were read are TGTGCCAGCAGCTTGAGAAAAGAGGGGATAGATACG. This codes for CASSLRKEGIDT. The complete CDR3 protein is CASSLRKEGIDTQYF.

A word on this clone: The read ends 3 residues shy of where the CDR3 ends; the end is completed using the germline J gene. The chain recombines TRBV7-9 with TRBJ1-2; 7 positions match TRBD1. This CDR3 has 12 residues. CDR1 and CDR2 (germline): SEHNR, FQNEAQ (reference sequence). The covered CDR3 bases are TGTGCCAGCAGCATTCGGACAGGCAGC. Translated, it gives CASSIRTGS. The whole CDR3 reads CASSIRTGSYTF. Full variable domain (remainder filled in from reference TRBV7-9 and TRBJ1-2): DTGVSQNPRHKITKRGQNVTFRCDPISEHNRLYWYRQTLGQGPEFLTYFQNEAQLEKSRLLSDRFSAERPKGSFSTLEIQRTEQGDSAMYLCASSIRTGSYTFGSGTRLTVV.

About this clone: The CDR3 goes on 3 residues after the read ends, and that part is filled in from the germline J gene. J is TRBJ1-1 and V is TRBV29-1; 11 bases agree with TRBD1. In germline, CDR1 is SQVTM, CDR2 ANQGSEA. Trimming took 6 bases from V and 6 from J; bases not matched to a gene: 12. The length of the CDR3 is 15 residues. CDR3 residues: CSVNAGTGGLAEAFF. The DNA read from the CDR3 is TGCAGCGTCAACGCCGGGACAGGGGGTTTGGCTGAA.

CDR3 region: CASSATGQTNYDYTF. The CDR3 bases that were read are TGTGCCAGCTCAGCCACGGGACAGACAAACTACGAC. The chain joins TRBV18 to TRBJ1-2; TRBD1 agrees at 7 bases. The read finishes 3 residues shy of the CDR3 end, and the germline J gene is used to complete it. Looked up from germline, CDR1 is KGHSH and CDR2 is LQKENI. The CDR3 runs 15 residues.

For this clone: The read ends 3 residues shy of where the CDR3 ends; the end is completed using the germline J gene. V and J are TRBV5-4 and TRBJ2-5; perhaps TRBD2 as D (5 bases). The CDR3 is made up of 14 amino acids. Trimming pared 0 bases from V and 7 bases from J, leaving 13 bases between. The germline gives CDR1 SGHNT, CDR2 YYREEE (reference sequence). The sequenced part of the CDR3 DNA is TGTGCCAGCAGCTTGGAGGGCCCCGCGGGGACC. It encodes CASSLEGPAGT. The CDR3 reads in full as CASSLEGPAGTQYF.